These 13 T cell receptor beta chains were sequenced from one sample in a study of beta chain features in type 1 diabetes. Every isolated RNA sample was fully reverse transcribed, so sequencing captured expressed TCRB transcripts. Data came from immunoSEQ multiplex PCR; TCRdb stores just in-frame clones and leaves some out. Found here are about 620,000 clones, roughly 16% of them singletons; the top ten hold around 0.095%. Sequencing was performed on naive CD4+ T cells from blood. The receptor set was obtained from a man younger than 30 in good health.

This clone occurred a few times. CDR3 residues: CASSLLADSYEQYF. In nucleotides, the CDR3 is TGTGCCAGCAGCCTACTAGCGGACTCCTACGAGCAGTACTTC. The V call is TRBV7-9, the J call TRBJ2-7; 8 nucleotides align to TRBD2. Germline V lookup: CDR1 SEHNR, CDR2 FQNEAQ (reference sequence). Germline trimming cut 5 bases from V and 0 bases from J; bases unmatched to any gene: 3. The CDR3 runs to 14 residues.

This clone has only a few counts. This chain joins TRBV19 and TRBJ2-5; D perhaps matches TRBD1 (6 bases). This CDR3 has 13 amino acids. Per germline, CDR1 LNHDA and CDR2 SQIVND (reference sequence). Between the trimmed V and J ends, which lost 7 bases and 5 bases, there was a span of 14 bases. The DNA for the CDR3 is TGTGCCAGTACAACGACAGGTAGTGAGACCCAGTACTTC. Its protein product is CASTTTGSETQYF.

This clone has a handful of counts. The same CDR3 is also encoded by other DNA sequences in this sample. This chain links TRBV5-1 with TRBJ1-5, with D perhaps matching TRBD1 (5 bases). V was cut by 0 bases and J by 4 bases, with 8 bases left in between. Germline CDR1 reads SGHRS; CDR2 reads YFSETQ. The CDR3 has 14 residues. The CDR3 region has the DNA TGCGCCAGCAGCTTGGTGTCAGGGAATCAGCCCCAGCATTTT. Residues: CASSLVSGNQPQHF.

V gene TRBV5-1 combines with J gene TRBJ2-3, with D unresolved. Looked up from germline, CDR1 is SGHRS and CDR2 is YFSETQ. Between the trimmed V and J ends, which lost 3 bases and 6 bases, there was a span of 8 bases. CDR3 length: 12 amino acids. This CDR3 reads CASSSNADTQYF. DNA of the CDR3: TGCGCCAGCAGCTCCAATGCGGATACGCAGTATTTT.

In this sample, this clone turned up a few times. The CDR3 region is CATLRDRAYNEQFF. DNA of the CDR3: TGTGCCACCCTCCGGGACAGGGCATACAATGAGCAGTTCTTC. The gene calls are TRBV7-2 and TRBJ2-1, with 9 bases aligning to TRBD1. The junction had 8 bases not matched to a gene; V was cut back by 10 bases and J by 4 bases. This CDR3 has 14 residues. The germline gives CDR1 SGHTA, CDR2 FQGNSA.

J is TRBJ1-3 and V is TRBV7-6; no reliable D call. The CDR3 is 16 residues long. Germline CDR1 reads SGHVS; CDR2 reads FNYEAQ. V lost 5 bases and J lost 3, with 17 bases in between. The CDR3 protein is CASSALLRLNGNTIYF. The CDR3 region has the DNA TGTGCCAGCAGCGCCCTGTTAAGGCTAAATGGAAACACCATATATTTT.

This clone was seen only a few times. The J gene is TRBJ1-1, the V gene TRBV28; D call uncertain. V was clipped by 5 bases and J by 1 base, with 8 bases between them. The CDR3 is 13 residues long. Germline-derived CDR1 and CDR2 are MDHEN and SYDVKM. CDR3 in amino acids: CASSPPGNTEAFF. The CDR3 DNA is TGTGCCAGCAGTCCCCCTGGGAACACTGAAGCTTTCTTT.

The chain has TRBV18 and TRBJ2-5, with D perhaps TRBD1 (6 bases). Germline CDR1 KGHSH, CDR2 LQKENI. This CDR3 spans 13 amino acids. Between the trimmed V and J ends, which lost 5 bases and 5 bases, there was a span of 12 bases. DNA of the CDR3: TGTGCCAGCTCAACAGGACAGAGGGAGACCCAGTACTTC. Translating it yields CASSTGQRETQYF.

This chain links TRBV27 with TRBJ2-5; 12 positions agree with TRBD2. Germline CDR1 is MNHEY and CDR2 is SMNVEV (reference sequence). The CDR3 totals 14 residues. Trimming at V came to 9 bases and at J to 5 bases, leaving 7 bases not matched to a gene. The CDR3: CASTSGGIRETQYF. CDR3 coding DNA: TGTGCCAGTACTAGCGGGGGGATTAGGGAGACCCAGTACTTC.

In this sample, this clone turned up a few times. The chain couples TRBV5-1 to TRBJ2-7; 8 nucleotides match TRBD1. CDR3 length: 14 residues. With V trimmed by 4 bases and J by 2 bases, 5 bases remained unmatched. From germline, CDR1 is SGHRS and CDR2 YFSETQ. The CDR3 loop reads CASSPAGQAYEQYF. In nucleotides, the CDR3 is TGCGCCAGCAGCCCCGCGGGACAGGCCTACGAGCAGTACTTC. Variable domain in full (rest from reference TRBV5-1 and TRBJ2-7): KAGVTQTPRYLIKTRGQQVTLSCSPISGHRSVSWYQQTPGQGLQFLFEYFSETQRNKGNFPGRFSGRQFSNSRSEMNVSTLELGDSALYLCASSPAGQAYEQYFGPGTRLTVT.

This clone was seen only a few times. The J gene is TRBJ2-7, the V gene TRBV19; no clear D. The CDR3 loop spans 15 amino acids. The germline V gene encodes CDR1 LNHDA and CDR2 SQIVND (reference sequence). V lost 1 base and J 2 bases, leaving 12 bases between the germline ends. CDR3 loop: CASSIVSGGAYEQYF. The CDR3 nucleotides read TGTGCCAGTAGTATAGTATCGGGCGGCGCCTACGAGCAGTACTTC.

This clone appeared a few times. This chain joins TRBV15 and TRBJ2-7; D remains unclear. The ends were cut back, 0 bases at V and 9 bases at J, with 15 bases in the middle. Germline CDR1 reads LNHNV; CDR2 reads YYDKDF (reference sequence). The CDR3 is 14 residues long. The CDR3 here is CATSRDLAPDGQYF. The CDR3 nucleotides read TGTGCCACCAGCAGAGATCTTGCCCCCGACGGGCAGTACTTC.

The chain employs TRBV5-1 and TRBJ2-7; tentative D call: TRBD2 (5 bases). Trimming left V 3 bases short and J 5 bases short, with 9 bases between. Germline V gives CDR1 SGHRS, CDR2 YFSETQ. The CDR3 sequence is 12 residues long. The CDR3 DNA reads TGCGCCAGCAGCTCGGGGTGGAACGAGCAGTACTTC. This codes for CASSSGWNEQYF.